Below, 28 T cell receptor beta chains from the same sample are listed, as sequenced in a study of T cells in Graves' hyperthyroidism and ophthalmopathy. TCR beta CDR3 region amplification was performed from RNA transcripts. HTBI primers were used for first-round RT-PCR of the TCR CDR3. TCRdb re-derived calls from the multiplex PCR reads in MiXCR, one entry per CDR3 protein. In the table there are about 380,000 distinct CDR3 sequences, 14% of which are singletons. Sequencing was carried out using blood. All receptors come from a woman aged 60 to 75 with Graves' hyperthyroidism.

This clonotype has at least ten counts. V is TRBV28 and J is TRBJ1-1; D is unclear. This CDR3 is 15 amino acids long. V lost 6 bases to trimming and J lost 4 bases, with 18 bases between them. CDR1 MDHEN and CDR2 SYDVKM come from the germline V gene. The CDR3 DNA follows: TGTGCCAGCAGCCCCCAGTCGGGAGGGTTCACTGAAGCTTTCTTT. It translates to CASSPQSGGFTEAFF.

This clonotype was found a few times. The genes are TRBV18 and TRBJ2-1, with D possibly matching TRBD2 (6 bases). The CDR3 is 15 amino acids. Germline V gives CDR1 KGHSH, CDR2 LQKENI. The V end was cut by 2 bases, the J end by 7 bases, with 15 bases between. The CDR3 DNA is TGTGCCAGCTCACCAGGGGGGAGGTCGGGAAATGAGCAGTTCTTC. It translates to CASSPGGRSGNEQFF. Full variable domain (remainder filled in from reference TRBV18 and TRBJ2-1): NAGVMQNPRHLVRRRGQEARLRCSPMKGHSHVYWYRQLPEEGLKFMVYLQKENIIDESGMPKERFSAEFPKEGPSILRIQQVVRGDSAAYFCASSPGGRSGNEQFFGPGTRLTVL.

The table lists this clonotype with many counts. The chain uses TRBV6-5 and TRBJ2-5, with a tentative D call TRBD2 (6 bases). The V and J ends lost 2 bases and 1 base respectively, with 11 bases between them. This CDR3 spans 15 amino acids. Germline V gene data show CDR1 as MNHEY and CDR2 as SVGAGI. CDR3 in amino acids: CASSYTGDLQETQYF. CDR3 coding DNA: TGTGCCAGCAGTTACACGGGAGACCTCCAAGAGACCCAGTACTTC.

This clonotype was picked up many times. The chain combines TRBV3-1 with TRBJ2-5; D not resolved. Trimming left V 1 base short and J 4 bases short, with 10 bases between. Germline V gives CDR1 LGHDT, CDR2 YNNKEL (reference sequence). The CDR3 spans 14 residues. CDR3 DNA sequence: TGTGCCAGCAGCCAAGGTGCGGCCGGAGAGACCCAGTACTTC. Protein product: CASSQGAAGETQYF.

The sample holds many counts of this clonotype. This chain uses TRBV18 with TRBJ2-7; D possibly corresponds to TRBD1 (5 bases). Germline lookup yields CDR1 KGHSH and CDR2 LQKENI. The germline V and J ends were trimmed by 0 bases and 7 bases, with 13 bases remaining between them. This CDR3 region has 14 residues. The chain's CDR3 is CASSPPGPSWEQYF. The DNA of the CDR3 is TGTGCCAGCTCACCACCGGGGCCCTCATGGGAGCAGTACTTC.

This chain joins TRBV7-9 and TRBJ2-5; D assignment may be TRBD1 or TRBD2 (5 bases each). Trimming took off 5 bases at V and 3 bases at J, with 19 bases between the two ends. The CDR3 sequence is 16 residues long. CDR1 and CDR2 from the germline V gene are SEHNR and FQNEAQ (reference sequence). CDR3: CASSPRGDVGEETQYF. The CDR3 nucleotides read TGTGCCAGCAGCCCCCGGGGAGACGTGGGGGAAGAGACCCAGTACTTC.

This clonotype has more than one count but fewer than ten. The rearrangement joins TRBV6-5 to TRBJ2-7; a weak D match, TRBD1 (6 bases). V lost 0 bases to trimming and J lost 5 bases, with 17 bases between them. The CDR3 has 16 amino acids. The germline CDR1 and CDR2 sequences are MNHEY and SVGAGI. The CDR3 coding sequence is TGTGCCAGCAGTTACTCGATTTCAGGGGCGCTCAACGAGCAGTACTTC. Its protein product is CASSYSISGALNEQYF.

This clonotype was counted at least ten times. Here the CDR3 reads CASSLGGNSNEKLFF. The CDR3 region has the DNA TGTGCCAGCAGCTTGGGGGGAAACTCTAATGAAAAACTGTTTTTT. The chain is built from TRBV5-5 and TRBJ1-4; D gene uncertain. Germline assignment: CDR1 SGHKS and CDR2 YYEKEE (reference sequence). This CDR3 is 15 amino acids long. Trimming shortened V by 0 bases and J by 3 bases, and 9 bases separated the two germline ends.

The rearrangement links TRBV20-1 to TRBJ1-5; 7 bases match TRBD1. The V gene's germline CDR1 is DFQATT and CDR2 SNEGSKA (reference sequence). The CDR3 is 13 amino acids. The J segment lost 5 bases and the V segment lost 3 bases, leaving 4 bases of the junction unmatched. The CDR3 bases are TGCAGTGCTAGTCAGGGGGTATATCAGCCCCAGCATTTT. It codes for CSASQGVYQPQHF.

This clonotype has a count of ten or more. The chain links TRBV5-1 to TRBJ2-7; D is perhaps TRBD1 (6 bases). V lost 2 bases to trimming and J lost 4 bases, with 13 bases between them. From germline, CDR1 is SGHRS and CDR2 YFSETQ. CDR3 length: 14 amino acids. The CDR3 coding sequence is TGCGCCAGCAGCTTCGCACAGGGAATTTACGAGCAGTACTTC. It codes for CASSFAQGIYEQYF.

This clonotype occurred many times. The chain is built from TRBV7-9 and TRBJ2-3, with a weak D call TRBD2 (6 bases). The germline gives CDR1 SEHNR, CDR2 FQNEAQ (reference sequence). V lost 3 bases and J 8 bases, leaving 18 bases between the germline ends. This CDR3 region has 15 residues. Written as DNA, the CDR3 is TGTGCCAGCAGCTTGGGGCGGCGTCAGGAGGGTACGCAGTATTTT. This gives the protein CASSLGRRQEGTQYF.

This clonotype was seen a few times. The CDR3 DNA reads as TGTGCCAGCAGCTTGGTTCCGGGCAACTCCTATAATTCACCCCTCCACTTT. This codes for CASSLVPGNSYNSPLHF. The chain employs TRBV5-6 and TRBJ1-6; D not certain. The germline gives CDR1 SGHDT, CDR2 YYEEEE. The CDR3 totals 17 residues. V was trimmed by 0 bases and J by 0 bases, leaving 10 bases between them.

This clonotype has just a few counts. V and J are TRBV3-1 and TRBJ2-3, with a weak D call TRBD1 (6 bases). CDR3 length: 16 residues. The germline gives CDR1 LGHDT, CDR2 YNNKEL (reference sequence). V lost 1 base and J 2 bases, leaving 13 bases between the germline ends. The CDR3: CASSQATTGYTDTQYF. The CDR3 DNA is TGTGCCAGCAGCCAAGCTACGACAGGTTACACAGATACGCAGTATTTT.

In its sample, this clonotype was seen many times. V is TRBV2 and J is TRBJ2-5; 7 bases fit TRBD1. The germline gives CDR1 SNHLY, CDR2 FYNNEI. This CDR3 has 14 amino acids. The J segment lost 0 bases and the V segment lost 7 bases, leaving 5 bases of the junction unmatched. The CDR3 DNA is TGTGCCAGCAAGGGGGCAGCAGACCAAGAGACCCAGTACTTC. Translated: CASKGAADQETQYF.

The sample holds many counts of this clonotype. V gene TRBV7-2 combines with J gene TRBJ2-7; D uncertain. From germline, CDR1 is SGHTA and CDR2 FQGNSA. V was cut by 4 bases and J by 4 bases, with 8 bases left in between. There are 12 residues in the CDR3. CDR3 amino acids: CASSSGRYEQYF. In DNA, the CDR3 is TGTGCCAGCAGCTCCGGTCGGTACGAGCAGTACTTC.

This clonotype was detected many times. The genes are TRBV6-5 and TRBJ1-1; TRBD1 matches 9 bases. Germline loops: CDR1 MNHEY, CDR2 SVGAGI. This CDR3 contains 13 residues. V was clipped by 2 bases and J by 11 bases; unmatched bases: 6. CDR3 coding DNA: TGTGCCAGCAGTTACCGCGAAGGACAGGGGGCTTTCTTT. Translating it yields CASSYREGQGAFF.

This clonotype came up many times. The rearrangement joins TRBV28 to TRBJ1-2; 9 bases are a match to TRBD1. Trimming at V came to 7 bases and at J to 0 bases, leaving 12 bases not matched to a gene. CDR3 length: 17 residues. Germline V CDR1 and CDR2: MDHEN, SYDVKM. CDR3: CASTLHGTGSANYGYTF. Here the CDR3 DNA reads TGTGCCAGCACCCTCCATGGGACAGGGTCGGCTAACTATGGCTACACCTTC.

The chain employs TRBV29-1 and TRBJ2-1; 11 positions match TRBD2. CDR1 is SQVTM and CDR2 is ANQGSEA in the germline V gene. The CDR3 is 14 amino acids. With V trimmed by 0 bases and J by 12 bases, 7 bases remained unmatched. The DNA of the CDR3 is TGCAGCGTTGAAGAGGGGACTAGCGGAAGGGGGCAGTTCTTC. Its translation: CSVEEGTSGRGQFF.

This clonotype has ten or more counts. V usage is TRBV5-1 and J usage is TRBJ2-7; 9 bases match TRBD1. V gave up 5 bases and J gave up 6 bases; unmatched junction bases: 12. The CDR3 covers 15 residues. Germline CDR1 is SGHRS and CDR2 is YFSETQ. This CDR3 is CASRGQGQGFFEQYF. As DNA, the CDR3 is TGCGCCAGCAGAGGGCAGGGACAGGGATTTTTCGAGCAGTACTTC. The full variable domain, rest sourced from reference TRBV5-1 and TRBJ2-7, is KAGVTQTPRYLIKTRGQQVTLSCSPISGHRSVSWYQQTPGQGLQFLFEYFSETQRNKGNFPGRFSGRQFSNSRSEMNVSTLELGDSALYLCASRGQGQGFFEQYFGPGTRLTVT.

This clonotype has more than one count but fewer than ten. The rearrangement links TRBV19 to TRBJ1-2; D remains unclear. The V gene's germline CDR1 is LNHDA and CDR2 SQIVND (reference sequence). The CDR3 sequence is 16 residues long. Trimming stripped 4 bases from V and 5 bases from J, with 20 bases between. CDR3 residues: CASSKVLGSLRYGYTF. CDR3 sequence (DNA): TGTGCCAGTAGTAAGGTGCTCGGGTCCCTTCGGTATGGCTACACCTTC.

This clonotype came up a few times. The V call is TRBV20-1, the J call TRBJ2-3, with TRBD2 matching 8 bases. The ends lost 6 bases at V and 0 bases at J; junction bases unmatched: 2. Per germline, CDR1 DFQATT and CDR2 SNEGSKA (reference sequence). This CDR3 contains 13 residues. CDR3 residues: CSARTSSTDTQYF. As DNA, the CDR3 is TGCAGTGCACGGACTAGCAGCACAGATACGCAGTATTTT.

The chain joins TRBV4-2 to TRBJ1-1, with D possibly being TRBD1 (5 bases). Trimming shortened V by 4 bases and J by 1 base, and 16 bases separated the two germline ends. Germline loops: CDR1 LGHNA, CDR2 YNFKEQ. The CDR3 has 16 residues. This CDR3 is CASSRRGGDSNTEAFF. The CDR3 bases are TGTGCCAGCAGCCGTAGGGGAGGGGATTCGAACACTGAAGCTTTCTTT.

This clonotype was observed at least ten times. The chain recombines TRBV2 with TRBJ2-2; D uncertain. CDR1 is SNHLY, CDR2 FYNNEI, per germline. V dropped 4 bases and J dropped 3 bases, with 9 bases sitting between them. The CDR3 totals 14 residues. The CDR3 region has the DNA TGTGCCAGCAGTGTCAAATACTACACCGGGGAGCTGTTTTTT. It translates to CASSVKYYTGELFF.

The rearrangement joins TRBV7-9 to TRBJ2-1, with 7 positions matching TRBD2. V was clipped by 3 bases and J by 10 bases; unmatched bases: 6. In germline, CDR1 is SEHNR, CDR2 FQNEAQ (reference sequence). There are 13 residues in the CDR3. CDR3 sequence (DNA): TGTGCCAGCAGCTTGGCGGGGGTCTGGGAGCAGTTCTTC. Residues: CASSLAGVWEQFF.

This chain uses TRBV7-3 with TRBJ2-2, with D unclear. This CDR3 is built from 13 residues. Trimming stripped 5 bases from V and 8 bases from J, with 12 bases between. From germline, CDR1 is SGHTA and CDR2 FQGTGA. This chain's CDR3 is CASSPRISGELFF. CDR3 DNA sequence: TGTGCCAGCAGCCCCAGGATTAGTGGGGAGCTGTTTTTT.

This clonotype was observed at least ten times. This chain uses TRBV27 with TRBJ2-5, with 11 bases fitting TRBD2. Germline loops: CDR1 MNHEY, CDR2 SMNVEV (reference sequence). There are 15 residues in the CDR3. After removal of 5 bases from V and 1 base from J, the junction contained 3 bases not matched to a gene. CDR3: CASSRLAGTQETQYF. The CDR3 DNA reads as TGTGCCAGCAGTCGACTAGCGGGGACCCAAGAGACCCAGTACTTC.

This clonotype was picked up one time. This chain joins TRBV24-1 and TRBJ2-5, with 10 bases lining up with TRBD2. J lost 3 bases, V lost 4 bases, and 1 base had no gene match. This CDR3 has 14 amino acids. In germline, CDR1 is KGHDR, CDR2 SFDVKD. CDR3 amino acids: CATSDTSGEETQYF. CDR3 bases: TGTGCCACCAGTGACACTAGCGGGGAAGAGACCCAGTACTTC.

CDR3 amino acids: CSARPDLIDTQYF. The CDR3 bases are TGCAGTGCCCGCCCCGATCTCATAGATACGCAGTATTTT. J is TRBJ2-3 and V is TRBV20-1; unclear D gene. Germline V CDR1 and CDR2: DFQATT, SNEGSKA (reference sequence). Trimming took 6 bases from V and 5 from J, leaving 15 bases between them. CDR3 length: 13 amino acids.